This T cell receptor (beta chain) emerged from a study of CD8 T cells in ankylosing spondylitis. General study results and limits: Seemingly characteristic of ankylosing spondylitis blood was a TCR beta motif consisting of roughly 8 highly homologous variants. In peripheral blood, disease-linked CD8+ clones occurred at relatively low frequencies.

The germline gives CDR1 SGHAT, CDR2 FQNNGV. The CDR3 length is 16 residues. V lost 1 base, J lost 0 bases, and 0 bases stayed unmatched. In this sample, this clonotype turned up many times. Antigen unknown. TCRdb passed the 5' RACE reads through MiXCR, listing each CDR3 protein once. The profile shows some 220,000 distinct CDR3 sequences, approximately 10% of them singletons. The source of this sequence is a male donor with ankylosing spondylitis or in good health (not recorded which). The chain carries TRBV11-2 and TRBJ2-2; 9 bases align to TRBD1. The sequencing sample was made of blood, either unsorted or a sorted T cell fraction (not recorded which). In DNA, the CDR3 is TGTGCCAGCAGCTTAGGACAGGGGGCGAACACCGGGGAGCTGTTTTTT. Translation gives CASSLGQGANTGELFF.